Listed here are 14 T cell receptor beta chains from one sample, sequenced in a study of blood T cell repertoires in COVID-19 (dated by TCRdb to between 2020 and 2021). Libraries were prepared through the immunoSEQ multiplex PCR assay. TCRdb carries this immuneACCESS record with in-frame sequences only. Its versions omit some clonotypes, under half of them owing to an unresolved V gene in the studies checked, with the rest unexplained. The sample table lists about 45,000 clones, 83% of them with a count of one. Of the sample, approximately 7.6% is held by the ten largest clones. Sequenced sample: peripheral blood. The receptors originated from a man older than 75 in a cohort sampled during active COVID-19.

The rearrangement joins TRBV29-1 to TRBJ1-2; TRBD1 agrees at 10 bases. CDR1 and CDR2 (germline): SQVTM, ANQGSEA. Unmatched junction bases numbered 8, after V lost 5 bases and J lost 8 bases. This CDR3 has 13 amino acids. CDR3 amino acids: CSVTTGGAQGYTF. The CDR3, as DNA: TGCAGCGTTACGACAGGGGGCGCGCAGGGCTACACCTTC.

The rearrangement joins TRBV29-1 to TRBJ1-2; weak D call: TRBD1 (5 bases). Deletions cut 0 bases from V and 2 bases from J, with 7 bases between. CDR1 SQVTM and CDR2 ANQGSEA come from the germline V gene. The CDR3 runs to 13 residues. CDR3 protein: CSVEDTGNYGYTF. CDR3 bases: TGCAGCGTTGAAGATACAGGAAACTATGGCTACACCTTC.

V is TRBV18 and J is TRBJ1-2; D gene ambiguous. The CDR3 runs to 15 residues. CDR1 is KGHSH and CDR2 is LQKENI in the germline V gene. Trimming took 3 bases from V and 4 from J, leaving 15 bases between them. Here the CDR3 reads CASSPTSPPSYGYTF. The CDR3 nucleotides are TGTGCCAGCTCACCCACCTCCCCCCCTAGCTATGGCTACACCTTC.

J is TRBJ2-5 and V is TRBV4-1; a possible D gene is TRBD2 (5 bases). The CDR3 spans 18 residues. CDR1 is MGHRA, CDR2 YSYEKL, per germline. V dropped 0 bases and J dropped 1 base, with 18 bases sitting between them. CDR3 amino acids: CASSQEARGRPLQETQYF. The CDR3 DNA reads as TGCGCCAGCAGCCAAGAAGCGCGAGGGCGGCCCCTCCAAGAGACCCAGTACTTC.

The rearrangement links TRBV5-1 to TRBJ1-3, with D tentatively TRBD1 (6 bases). V shed 6 bases and J shed 2 bases, with 12 bases lying between them. Germline V gene data show CDR1 as SGHRS and CDR2 as YFSETQ. The CDR3 has 14 amino acids. Here the CDR3 reads CASKPGTTGNTIYF. CDR3 DNA: TGCGCCAGCAAACCCGGGACAACTGGAAACACCATATATTTT.

The CDR3 DNA follows: TGTGCCAGCAGTCCTGGGGGGGGCTACAATGAGCAGTTCTTC. It translates to CASSPGGGYNEQFF. This sequence joins TRBV28 and TRBJ2-1; 7 nucleotides match TRBD2. This CDR3 is built from 14 residues. Germline V gives CDR1 MDHEN, CDR2 SYDVKM. V shed 5 bases and J 3 bases; nucleotides not matched to a gene: 4.

This chain links TRBV12-5 with TRBJ2-5; possibly TRBD2 for D (6 bases). Trimming pared 0 bases from V and 1 base from J, leaving 12 bases between. Germline-derived CDR1 and CDR2 are LGHNT and FRNRAP. This CDR3 has 16 residues. Here the CDR3 DNA reads TGTGCTAGTGGTTTGGTACTAGGCGGGGTCCAAGAGACCCAGTACTTC. This encodes CASGLVLGGVQETQYF.

This rearrangement joins TRBV3-1 (or the pseudogene TRBV3-2) to TRBJ2-7; the D gene is possibly TRBD2 (9 bases). CDR1 and CDR2 from the germline V gene are LGHDT and YNNKEL (reference sequence). This CDR3 comprises 16 residues. The V and J ends lost 2 bases and 9 bases respectively, with 23 bases between them. The CDR3 DNA reads as TGTGCCAGCAGCCAACGGGTCGGGACAGGCGGGAGGGGGCAGTACTTC. Residues: CASSQRVGTGGRGQYF.

The genes are TRBV3-1 (or the pseudogene TRBV3-2) and TRBJ2-2; 9 nucleotides match TRBD2. V lost 4 bases, J lost 6 bases, and 6 bases stayed unmatched. The CDR3 is made up of 15 amino acids. CDR1 and CDR2 from the germline V gene are LGHDT and YNNKEL (reference sequence). The CDR3 bases are TGTGCCAGCAGCCTCCAGCGGGGGGCGGCCGGGGAGCTGTTTTTT. It specifies CASSLQRGAAGELFF.

This chain joins TRBV6-5 and TRBJ2-7; D gene uncertain. Trimming left V 5 bases short and J 3 bases short, with 11 bases between. Germline V CDR1 and CDR2: MNHEY, SVGAGI. CDR3 length: 13 amino acids. The CDR3 DNA follows: TGTGCCAGCAGTCACCGGAGAAACTACGAGCAGTACTTC. Translation: CASSHRRNYEQYF.

This chain joins TRBV7-6 and TRBJ2-7; TRBD2 matches at 9 bases. This CDR3 contains 17 residues. Germline V lookup: CDR1 SGHVS, CDR2 FNYEAQ. The J segment lost 7 bases and the V segment lost 5 bases, leaving 18 bases of the junction unmatched. CDR3 coding DNA: TGTGCCAGCAGCCCCCGGAGCGGGAGGAGGGATAGGGGAGAGCAGTACTTC. Its translation: CASSPRSGRRDRGEQYF.

The chain joins TRBV28 to TRBJ1-5; weak D call: TRBD1 (5 bases). CDR1 and CDR2 (germline): MDHEN, SYDVKM. V was clipped by 7 bases and J by 9 bases, with 22 bases between them. The CDR3 runs 15 residues. The CDR3 DNA is TGTGCCAGCACCCTCTTAGGGGCATCCTCGGGGCCCCAGCATTTT. It specifies CASTLLGASSGPQHF.

The V call is TRBV30, the J call TRBJ1-1; no firm D call. There are 14 residues in the CDR3. Trimming took off 3 bases at V and 1 base at J, with 12 bases between the two ends. Germline V gene lookup returns CDR1 GTSNPN and CDR2 SVGIG (reference sequence). CDR3 protein: CAWSPGLPNTEAFF. Here the CDR3 DNA reads TGTGCCTGGAGCCCAGGACTCCCGAACACTGAAGCTTTCTTT.

The V call is TRBV25-1, the J call TRBJ2-7; D is perhaps TRBD2 (6 bases). Looked up from germline, CDR1 is MGHDK and CDR2 is SYGVNS. V lost 0 bases and J 2 bases, leaving 8 bases between the germline ends. There are 14 residues in the CDR3. CDR3 coding DNA: TGTGCCAGCAGTGAATACGGGAGAGCCTACGAGCAGTACTTC. Translating it yields CASSEYGRAYEQYF.